This TCR beta chain was recovered during a study of CD8 T cells in Susac syndrome. Overall study findings and caveats: The study conceded that relatively few individuals underwent its TCR sequencing and HLA analysis.

RNA amounts of about 0.5 to 1 ug underwent reverse transcription with random hexamers. The CDR3 of TCR beta was amplified by immunoSEQ multiplex PCR across 54 Vbeta and 13 Jbeta. TCRdb redid the calling of the immunoSEQ multiplex PCR reads with MiXCR, one entry per CDR3 protein. This sample has fewer than 80,000 distinct CDR3 sequences, with about 94% found just once. The V gene's germline CDR1 is MNHEY and CDR2 SMNVEV (reference sequence). V was cut by 5 bases and J by 7 bases, with 15 bases left in between. This CDR3 spans 15 amino acids. Sequencing of TCR beta, carried out with a high-throughput approach, was applied to CD8+ and CD4+ T cells from the blood. Bulk CD8+ and CD4+ cells came from magnetic negative isolation; CD8+ TEMRA by FACS. On this clonotype: The antigen is not known.

Material for sequencing was CD8+ T cells from PBMCs. The sequence was collected from a human donor with multiple sclerosis. The V gene is TRBV27, the J gene TRBJ1-6; TRBD1 might be the D (6 bases). CDR3 nucleotide sequence: TGTGCCAGCAGTAGCCGTGGACAGAGCAATTCACCCCTCCACTTT. Residues: CASSSRGQSNSPLHF.